The 8 T cell receptor beta chains given below trace back to one sample, sequenced in a study of vaccination and CD4 T cells after COVID-19. The Oncomine TCR Beta short-read assay generated sequence data from the DNA of cultured CD4+ T cells. TCRdb ran MiXCR on the PCR reads and lists one entry per CDR3 protein. The table has 22,000 or so distinct CDR3 sequences, 40% to 50% seen once. Their antigen targets remain unknown. Treatment denoted: roughly 10-day PBMC culture with coronavirus spike peptide pools or control peptides (ViraFEST assay). The material sequenced was CD4+ T cells from blood, cultured in vitro. All receptors derive from a human donor who had recovered from COVID-19.

The chain links TRBV6-4 to TRBJ2-6, with D tentatively TRBD1 (6 bases). The CDR3 is 18 amino acids. Germline V gene data show CDR1 as MRHNA and CDR2 as SNTAGT. The V end was cut by 3 bases, the J end by 3 bases, with 18 bases between. CDR3 coding DNA: TGTGCCAGCAGTGAGGGGACACATTTAGCCTTTGGGGCCAACGTCCTGACTTTC. Translated, it gives CASSEGTHLAFGANVLTF.

There are a few counts of this clonotype. This rearrangement joins TRBV18 to TRBJ1-5; no definite D call. Germline lookup yields CDR1 KGHSH and CDR2 LQKENI. Between the trimmed V and J ends, which lost 2 bases and 6 bases, there was a span of 11 bases. The CDR3 has 14 amino acids. CDR3 residues: CASSPSAFRQPQHF. Written as DNA, the CDR3 is TGTGCCAGCTCACCATCGGCCTTTCGTCAGCCCCAGCATTTT.

The chain is built from TRBV5-1 and TRBJ2-7; D remains unclear. This CDR3 is 15 amino acids long. Per germline, CDR1 SGHRS and CDR2 YFSETQ. V lost 0 bases and J 9 bases, leaving 19 bases between the germline ends. Written as DNA, the CDR3 is TGCGCCAGCAGCTTGGGGGTCGGGCGCGGCTCTGTGCAGTACTTC. This encodes CASSLGVGRGSVQYF.

The V gene is TRBV19, the J gene TRBJ1-5, with 12 nucleotides matching TRBD1. Germline V CDR1 and CDR2: LNHDA, SQIVND (reference sequence). V lost 7 bases, J lost 0 bases, and 16 bases stayed unmatched. The CDR3 totals 20 residues. CDR3 DNA: TGTGCCAGTACCAAATACTCCCCGGGACAGGGGGCCGTTAGCAATCAGCCCCAGCATTTT. Translating it yields CASTKYSPGQGAVSNQPQHF. Combining the CDR3 with reference TRBV19 and TRBJ1-5 gives the whole variable domain DGGITQSPKYLFRKEGQNVTLSCEQNLNHDAMYWYRQDPGQGLRLIYYSQIVNDFQKGDIAEGYSVSREKKESFPLTVTSAQKNPTAFYLCASTKYSPGQGAVSNQPQHFGDGTRLSIL.

The table lists this clonotype with a few counts. The CDR3 sequence is CASSEYRGSGYTF. In DNA form, the CDR3 reads TGTGCCAGCAGCGAATACAGGGGTTCCGGCTACACCTTC. V and J are TRBV7-3 and TRBJ1-2; 7 nucleotides agree with TRBD1. J gave up 8 bases and V 5 bases, and 8 bases lay outside the gene matches. The CDR3 covers 13 residues. The V gene's germline CDR1 is SGHTA and CDR2 FQGTGA.

V and J are TRBV6-1 and TRBJ2-2; D is perhaps TRBD1 (6 bases). Germline lookup yields CDR1 MNHNS and CDR2 SASEGT. V was trimmed by 5 bases and J by 1 base, leaving 20 bases between them. The CDR3 has 18 amino acids. CDR3 loop: CASSLQGFRQVNTGELFF. In nucleotides, the CDR3 is TGTGCCAGCAGTCTCCAGGGCTTTCGACAGGTGAACACCGGGGAGCTGTTTTTT.

V is TRBV7-8 and J is TRBJ1-3; D unresolved. The CDR3 is 13 residues long. Germline V gene data show CDR1 as SGHVS and CDR2 as FQNEAQ. Deletions cut 1 base from V and 7 bases from J, with 8 bases between. CDR3 nucleotides: TGTGCCAGCAGCTTAGATATACGGAACACCATATATTTT. Translated: CASSLDIRNTIYF.

The chain employs TRBV6-1 and TRBJ1-6; 8 nucleotides match TRBD1. Germline CDR1 MNHNS, CDR2 SASEGT. After removal of 6 bases from V and 6 bases from J, the junction contained 7 bases not matched to a gene. This CDR3 is built from 15 residues. The DNA for the CDR3 is TGTGCCAGCAGGTCTCAGGGGGCATTTAATTCACCCCTCCACTTT. This encodes CASRSQGAFNSPLHF.